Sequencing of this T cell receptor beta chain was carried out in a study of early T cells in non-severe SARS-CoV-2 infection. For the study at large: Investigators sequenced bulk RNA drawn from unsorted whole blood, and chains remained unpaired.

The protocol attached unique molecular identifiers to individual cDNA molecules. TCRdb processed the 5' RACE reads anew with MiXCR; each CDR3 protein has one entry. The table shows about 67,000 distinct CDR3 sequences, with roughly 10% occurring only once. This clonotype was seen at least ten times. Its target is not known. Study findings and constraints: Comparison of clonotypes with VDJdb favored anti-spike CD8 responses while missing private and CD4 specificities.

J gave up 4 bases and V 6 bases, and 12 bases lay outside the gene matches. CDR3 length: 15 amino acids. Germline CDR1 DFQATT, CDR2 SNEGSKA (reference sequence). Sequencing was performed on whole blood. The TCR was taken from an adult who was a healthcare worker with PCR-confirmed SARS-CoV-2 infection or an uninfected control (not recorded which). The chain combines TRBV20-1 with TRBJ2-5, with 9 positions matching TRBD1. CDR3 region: CSAQGATVFTETQYF. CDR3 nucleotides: TGCAGTGCACAGGGGGCAACGGTTTTTACAGAGACCCAGTACTTC.